This T cell receptor beta chain is drawn from a study of T cell responses to AZD1222 COVID-19 vaccine. Whole-study findings and limits: Baseline seropositives among AZD1222 recipients totaled only six or seven. Spike-specific TCR breadth and depth both grew after two AZD1222 doses.

In the case of this clone: What it binds is not known.

The method was immunoSEQ multiplex PCR; TCRdb's version includes in-frame clones alone and lacks a portion of them. Here the sample spans approximately 300,000 clones, 94% being singletons. The TCR originated in an adult who received the AZD1222 COVID-19 vaccine. Sequencing used peripheral blood, obtained 28 days after the second AZD1222 dose.

The CDR3 here is CASSPKQGHSTDTQYF. The CDR3 bases are TGTGCCAGCAGCCCCAAACAGGGCCATTCCACAGATACGCAGTATTTT. The J gene is TRBJ2-3, the V gene TRBV7-7; D may be TRBD1 (6 bases). The CDR3 totals 16 residues. Trimming shortened V by 5 bases and J by 2 bases, and 17 bases separated the two germline ends. The germline V gene has CDR1 SSHAT and CDR2 FNYEAQ (reference sequence).